The next 2 T cell receptor beta chains were all read from a single sample in a study of technical replicates of blood from several donors. The protocol was immunoSEQ multiplex PCR, while the TCRdb copy is restricted to in-frame clones and leaves out a portion. The table includes about 70,000 clones, approximately 94% detected once. The sample was T cells isolated from PBMCs. These receptors originate from a human donor in good health.

The chain links TRBV2 to TRBJ2-6, with D unclear. Looked up from germline, CDR1 is SNHLY and CDR2 is FYNNEI. There are 14 residues in the CDR3. V was pared by 5 bases and J by 1 base, with 6 bases between. The CDR3: CASSLYSGANVLTF. CDR3 sequence (DNA): TGTGCCAGCAGTCTGTATTCTGGGGCCAACGTCCTGACTTTC.

This chain uses TRBV19 with TRBJ1-1, with 8 bases that match TRBD1. This CDR3 contains 11 residues. Germline assignment: CDR1 LNHDA and CDR2 SQIVND (reference sequence). The CDR3 region is CATTGEVEAFF. Here the CDR3 DNA reads TGTGCTACGACAGGGGAGGTTGAAGCTTTCTTT.